The source of this T cell receptor (beta chain) is a study of cytomegalovirus exposure and HLA in healthy donors. Germline V gene lookup returns CDR1 MNHEY and CDR2 SMNVEV (reference sequence). CDR3 length: 17 residues. Trimming took off 4 bases at V and 1 base at J, with 20 bases between the two ends. Use of 60 Vbeta and 13 Jbeta primers characterized the PCR. Profiling relied on immunoSEQ multiplex PCR, and the TCRdb table lists in-frame clones only, not all of them. Among roughly 190,000 clones listed, 60% to 85% were seen once. Sequenced sample: PBMCs. This TCR was recovered from a woman aged 18 to 35 in good health and CMV-seronegative. The chain joins TRBV27 to TRBJ2-7; weak D call: TRBD2 (6 bases). The CDR3 coding sequence is TGTGCCAGCAGTTCAACCCTTGTCGGGAGCCCATCCTACGAGCAGTACTTC. It codes for CASSSTLVGSPSYEQYF.